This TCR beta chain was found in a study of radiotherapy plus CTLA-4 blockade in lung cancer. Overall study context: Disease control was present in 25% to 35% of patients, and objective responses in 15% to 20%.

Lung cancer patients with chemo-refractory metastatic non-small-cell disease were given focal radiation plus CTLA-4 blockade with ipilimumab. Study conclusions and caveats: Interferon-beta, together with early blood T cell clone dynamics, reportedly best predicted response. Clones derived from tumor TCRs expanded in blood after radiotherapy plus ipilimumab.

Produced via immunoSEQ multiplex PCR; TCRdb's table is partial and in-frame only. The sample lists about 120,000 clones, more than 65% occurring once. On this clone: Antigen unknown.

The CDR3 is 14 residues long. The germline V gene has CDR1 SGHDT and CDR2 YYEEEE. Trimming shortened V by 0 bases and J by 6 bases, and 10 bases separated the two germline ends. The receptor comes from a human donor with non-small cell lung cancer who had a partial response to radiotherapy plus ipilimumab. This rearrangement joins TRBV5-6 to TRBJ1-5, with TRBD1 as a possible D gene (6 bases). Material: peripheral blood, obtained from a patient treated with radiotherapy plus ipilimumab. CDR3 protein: CASSLVGASQPQHF. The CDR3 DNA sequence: TGTGCCAGCAGCTTGGTGGGGGCCTCTCAGCCCCAGCATTTT.